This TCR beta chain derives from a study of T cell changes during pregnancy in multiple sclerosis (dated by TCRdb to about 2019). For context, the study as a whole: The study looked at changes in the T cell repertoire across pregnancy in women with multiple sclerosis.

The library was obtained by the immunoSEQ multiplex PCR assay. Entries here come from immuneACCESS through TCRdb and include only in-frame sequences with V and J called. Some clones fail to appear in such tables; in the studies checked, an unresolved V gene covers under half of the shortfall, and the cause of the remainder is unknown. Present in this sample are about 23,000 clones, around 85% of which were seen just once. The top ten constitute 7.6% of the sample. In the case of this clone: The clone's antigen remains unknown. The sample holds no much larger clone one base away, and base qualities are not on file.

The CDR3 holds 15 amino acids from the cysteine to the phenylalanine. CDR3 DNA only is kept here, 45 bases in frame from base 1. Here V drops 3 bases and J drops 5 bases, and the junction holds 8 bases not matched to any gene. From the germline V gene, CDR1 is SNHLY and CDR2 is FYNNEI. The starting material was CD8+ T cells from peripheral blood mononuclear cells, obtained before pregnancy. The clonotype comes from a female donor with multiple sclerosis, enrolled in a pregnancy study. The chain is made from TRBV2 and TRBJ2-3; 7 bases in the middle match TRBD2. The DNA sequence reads TGTGCCAGCAGTGACCAGGGACTACTCCAAGATACGCAGTATTTT. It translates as CASSDQGLLQDTQYF.